The 9 T cell receptor beta chains below all came from one sample that was sequenced in a study of blood T cells in healthy people across ages. A second PCR of about 6 to 12 cycles used a sample-barcoded 5' primer and a J-beta primer mix. MiXCR was run by TCRdb on the 5' RACE reads, yielding one entry per CDR3 protein. The data contain 800,000 to 950,000 distinct CDR3 sequences, around 48% of them seen just once; the ten biggest clones take up 13%. The sample consisted of blood. The receptors stem from a man between 25 and 39 years old in good health.

In this sample, this clonotype turned up many times. The chain combines TRBV2 with TRBJ2-5; D perhaps matches TRBD2 (6 bases). Trimming removed 6 bases from V and 1 base from J, with 18 bases in between. Germline V lookup: CDR1 SNHLY, CDR2 FYNNEI. The CDR3 is 16 amino acids. The CDR3 region is CASSDRRGRSQETQYF. CDR3 DNA sequence: TGTGCCAGCAGCGACCGGAGGGGTAGAAGCCAAGAGACCCAGTACTTC.

This clonotype was recorded many times. The chain recombines TRBV10-3 with TRBJ2-5, with a weak D call TRBD1 (5 bases). Germline V gene lookup returns CDR1 ENHRY and CDR2 SYGVKD. V was clipped by 11 bases and J by 1 base, with 11 bases between them. This CDR3 region has 12 residues. The CDR3 reads CAVAQGQETQYF. DNA of the CDR3: TGTGCCGTCGCGCAGGGCCAAGAGACCCAGTACTTC.

The chain is built from TRBV20-1 and TRBJ2-2; TRBD1 matches 7 bases. CDR1 and CDR2 from the germline V gene are DFQATT and SNEGSKA (reference sequence). V gave up 6 bases and J gave up 10 bases; unmatched junction bases: 14. There are 14 residues in the CDR3. The CDR3 DNA follows: TGCAGTGCCATGCGAGGGGGCACCACGACGGAGCTGTTTTTT. It is translated as CSAMRGGTTTELFF.

This chain joins TRBV29-1 and TRBJ1-1; tentatively, D is TRBD1 (5 bases). The germline CDR1 and CDR2 sequences are SQVTM and ANQGSEA. This CDR3 has 14 residues. V dropped 7 bases and J dropped 5 bases, with 20 bases sitting between them. CDR3 nucleotides: TGCAGCGGGCATTTCGGGGGGATAGGAACTGAAGCTTTCTTT. Translated: CSGHFGGIGTEAFF.

The chain is built from TRBV12-3 or TRBV12-4 and TRBJ2-3; 8 bases fit TRBD2. V lost 1 base and J lost 4; bases outside the gene matches: 7. The CDR3 covers 16 residues. Written as DNA, the CDR3 is TGTGCCAGCAGTTTAGAACGAAGAGCGGGGGCAGATACGCAGTATTTT. It specifies CASSLERRAGADTQYF.

V is TRBV28 and J is TRBJ1-2; tentatively, D is TRBD1 (6 bases). V was shortened by 6 bases and J by 0 bases, with 14 bases between the two germline ends. The germline V gene encodes CDR1 MDHEN and CDR2 SYDVKM. The CDR3 extends over 15 amino acids. The CDR3 coding sequence is TGTGCCAGCAGACAAGGACAGCCCCCTAACTATGGCTACACCTTC. It encodes CASRQGQPPNYGYTF.

The sample holds a few counts of this clonotype. The chain links TRBV27 to TRBJ2-3; no definite D call. The germline V and J ends were trimmed by 0 bases and 4 bases, with 5 bases remaining between them. The CDR3 contains 13 residues. Germline V gene sequence: CDR1 MNHEY, CDR2 SMNVEV (reference sequence). The CDR3, as DNA: TGTGCCAGCAGTTTATCGAAGCCAGATACGCAGTATTTT. This encodes CASSLSKPDTQYF.

This clonotype was counted a single time. The chain combines TRBV10-3 with TRBJ1-6; D not certain. The CDR3 runs 14 residues. Germline V CDR1 and CDR2: ENHRY, SYGVKD. V shed 2 bases and J shed 4 bases, with 6 bases lying between them. The CDR3 spells CAISEGRYNSPLHF. For the CDR3, the DNA is TGTGCCATCAGTGAGGGTCGATATAATTCACCCCTCCACTTT.

The chain links TRBV12-3 or TRBV12-4 to TRBJ2-1, with 7 positions matching TRBD1. The CDR3 contains 15 residues. V lost 5 bases, J lost 0 bases, and 4 bases stayed unmatched. The CDR3 nucleotides read TGTGCCAGCAGTCTGACAGGGCTCTCCTACAATGAGCAGTTCTTC. This codes for CASSLTGLSYNEQFF.